The 7 T cell receptor beta chains below come from one sample, sequenced in a study of blood T cell repertoires in COVID-19. The assay was immunoSEQ multiplex PCR, and TCRdb's table has in-frame clones only and misses some. Of 40,000 to 60,000 clones detected, about 86% appear once; the ten largest clones hold roughly 4%. Sequenced: peripheral blood. These receptor sequences come from a man older than 75 with active COVID-19.

The chain has TRBV7-2 and TRBJ1-2; 7 nucleotides match TRBD1. J was trimmed by 4 bases and V by 2 bases; bases with no gene match: 4. Per germline, CDR1 SGHTA and CDR2 FQGNSA. This CDR3 is 14 amino acids long. The CDR3 DNA is TGTGCCAGCAGCTTACTAGGACAGGCCTATGGCTACACCTTC. Translating gives CASSLLGQAYGYTF.

This sequence joins TRBV2 and TRBJ2-5; TRBD1 aligns across 9 bases. The V segment lost 8 bases and the J segment 4 bases; nucleotides outside the gene matches: 5. The CDR3 has 13 amino acids. CDR1 and CDR2 (germline): SNHLY, FYNNEI. The CDR3 region has the DNA TGTGCCAGCCTTACAGGGGGCAGAGAGACCCAGTACTTC. This sequence encodes CASLTGGRETQYF.

The chain is built from TRBV5-1 and TRBJ2-2; possible D gene TRBD2, 7 bases. Trimming cost V 0 bases and J 2 bases, with 14 bases left between them. In germline, CDR1 is SGHRS, CDR2 YFSETQ. This CDR3 is 17 amino acids long. Here the CDR3 reads CASSLGRGAVNTGELFF. As DNA, the CDR3 is TGCGCCAGCAGCTTGGGCCGGGGGGCAGTAAACACCGGGGAGCTGTTTTTT.

The chain joins TRBV4-1 to TRBJ2-3; no clear D. The germline CDR1 and CDR2 sequences are MGHRA and YSYEKL. V was clipped by 0 bases and J by 0 bases, with 13 bases between them. This CDR3 has 17 residues. This CDR3 is CASSQERASTSTDTQYF. DNA for the CDR3: TGCGCCAGCAGCCAAGAACGAGCTAGTACGAGCACAGATACGCAGTATTTT.

The rearrangement joins TRBV10-3 to TRBJ2-7, with TRBD2 identical over 12 bases. After removal of 3 bases from V and 2 bases from J, the junction contained 2 bases not matched to a gene. CDR3 length: 15 residues. Germline CDR1 reads ENHRY; CDR2 reads SYGVKD. DNA for the CDR3: TGTGCCATCAGTGACCCTAGCGGGAGGGCCTACGAGCAGTACTTC. Translation gives CAISDPSGRAYEQYF.

Turning to this clone: The junction and the germline gene differ at one end; a read error may be behind it. The rearrangement joins TRBV14 to TRBJ2-1; 8 bases agree with TRBD2. Germline V gene lookup returns CDR1 SGHDN and CDR2 FVKESK. The CDR3 length is 13 residues. The CDR3 reads CTSSQQLAEEQFF. The CDR3 nucleotides read TGTACCAGCAGCCAACAACTAGCGGAAGAGCAGTTCTTC.

The chain is built from TRBV6-6 and TRBJ2-7; 8 bases match TRBD1. Losses at the gene ends were 0 bases for V and 7 bases for J; bases not matched to a gene: 11. The CDR3 extends over 16 amino acids. CDR1 is MNHNY and CDR2 is SVGAGI in the germline V gene (reference sequence). CDR3 in amino acids: CASSYSLGQAPGEQYF. DNA of the CDR3: TGTGCCAGCAGTTACTCCTTGGGACAGGCGCCCGGAGAGCAGTACTTC.